What follows are 29 T cell receptor beta chains derived from one specimen sequenced in a study of T cell responses to AZD1222 COVID-19 vaccine. Some clones are missing from TCRdb's copy, which holds only in-frame ones; the method was immunoSEQ multiplex PCR. The sample yields about 150,000 clones, about 91% seen once. Here the sequenced sample was peripheral blood, taken 28 days after the second AZD1222 dose. These receptors originate from an adult who received the AZD1222 COVID-19 vaccine.

The chain joins TRBV6-6 to TRBJ1-1, with D tentatively TRBD1 (5 bases). This CDR3 contains 14 residues. Germline-derived CDR1 and CDR2 are MNHNY and SVGAGI (reference sequence). V was pared by 6 bases and J by 1 base, with 12 bases between. CDR3: CASRPYTGNTEAFF. The CDR3, as DNA: TGTGCCAGCAGGCCATATACAGGGAACACTGAAGCTTTCTTT.

CDR3 residues: CASSLSRTGDTEAFF. In DNA form, the CDR3 reads TGTGCCAGCAGCTTAAGTAGGACAGGAGACACTGAAGCTTTCTTT. The chain employs TRBV7-2 and TRBJ1-1, with 7 bases matching TRBD1. J lost 3 bases, V lost 2 bases, and 6 bases had no gene match. The CDR3 loop spans 15 amino acids. The germline CDR1 and CDR2 sequences are SGHTA and FQGNSA. The variable domain in full, completed from reference TRBV7-2 and TRBJ1-1, reads GAGVSQSPSNKVTEKGKDVELRCDPISGHTALYWYRQSLGQGLEFLIYFQGNSAPDKSGLPSDRFSAERTGGSVSTLTIQRTQQEDSAVYLCASSLSRTGDTEAFFGQGTRLTVV.

The V and J genes are TRBV9 and TRBJ1-1, with D hard to call. CDR3 length equals 15 residues. Trimming left V 6 bases short and J 3 bases short, with 18 bases between. Per germline, CDR1 SGDLS and CDR2 YYNGEE. CDR3 in DNA: TGTGCCAGCACGCGGGTGGGCACGGCGGACACTGAAGCTTTCTTT. This gives the protein CASTRVGTADTEAFF.

J is TRBJ2-2 and V is TRBV5-1; no reliable D call. V shed 0 bases and J shed 0 bases, with 9 bases lying between them. Germline loops: CDR1 SGHRS, CDR2 YFSETQ. The CDR3 consists of 16 residues. CDR3 sequence reads: CASSLASTANTGELFF. CDR3 nucleotides: TGCGCCAGCAGCTTGGCCTCGACGGCGAACACCGGGGAGCTGTTTTTT.

This clone is a singleton in its sample. This sequence joins TRBV18 and TRBJ2-7; the D gene could be TRBD1 or TRBD2 (6 bases each). This CDR3 has 14 amino acids. The ends were cut back, 1 base at V and 6 bases at J, with 13 bases in the middle. Germline CDR1 and CDR2: KGHSH and LQKENI. The CDR3 protein is CASSPRGAPSEQYF. The CDR3 DNA reads TGTGCCAGCTCACCACGGGGGGCGCCTAGCGAGCAGTACTTC.

V is TRBV9 and J is TRBJ2-7; a possible D gene is TRBD1 (6 bases). The V and J ends lost 0 bases and 4 bases respectively, with 11 bases between them. This CDR3 spans 14 amino acids. From germline, CDR1 is SGDLS and CDR2 YYNGEE. The CDR3 DNA follows: TGTGCCAGCAGCGTAGCACAGGGTTATTACGAGCAGTACTTC. Translation gives CASSVAQGYYEQYF. The full variable domain, its missing parts supplied by reference TRBV9 and TRBJ2-7, is DSGVTQTPKHLITATGQRVTLRCSPRSGDLSVYWYQQSLDQGLQFLIQYYNGEERAKGNILERFSAQQFPDLHSELNLSSLELGDSALYFCASSVAQGYYEQYFGPGTRLTVT.

This chain links TRBV4-2 with TRBJ2-1; 9 nucleotides line up with TRBD2. The CDR3 extends over 16 amino acids. Trimming took 1 base from V and 4 from J; bases not matched to a gene: 5. Germline V gene sequence: CDR1 LGHNA, CDR2 YNFKEQ. This CDR3 is CASSQVWREGYNEQFF. The CDR3 DNA sequence: TGTGCCAGCAGCCAAGTTTGGCGGGAGGGTTACAATGAGCAGTTCTTC.

The chain recombines TRBV9 with TRBJ2-2, with 8 bases lining up with TRBD2. V lost 3 bases, J lost 1 base, and 14 bases stayed unmatched. Germline V gives CDR1 SGDLS, CDR2 YYNGEE. The CDR3 extends over 19 amino acids. CDR3 sequence: CASSGPGGTGRVNTGELFF. CDR3 DNA: TGTGCCAGCAGCGGCCCGGGGGGGACGGGCCGGGTGAACACCGGGGAGCTGTTTTTT.

The rearrangement joins TRBV30 to TRBJ2-4, with TRBD1 as a possible D gene (6 bases). Germline lookup yields CDR1 GTSNPN and CDR2 SVGIG (reference sequence). The CDR3 is made up of 13 amino acids. Trimming cost V 3 bases and J 4 bases, with 10 bases left between them. The CDR3 coding sequence is TGTGCCTGGAGCATACAGGGAAAAAACATTCAGTACTTC. As protein: CAWSIQGKNIQYF.

The CDR3 here is CASRRATNEKLFF. CDR3 nucleotide sequence: TGTGCCAGCAGACGGGCAACTAATGAAAAACTGTTTTTT. The chain is built from TRBV12-3 or TRBV12-4 and TRBJ1-4, with D unresolved. V was cut by 6 bases and J by 0 bases, with 5 bases left in between. The CDR3 is 13 amino acids.

CDR3 coding DNA: TGTGCCAGCAGACTAGCGGGGGGTCAAGAGACCCAGTACTTC. It yields the protein CASRLAGGQETQYF. The chain is built from TRBV6-6 and TRBJ2-5; 12 bases map to TRBD2. V lost 6 bases, J lost 2 bases, and 1 base stayed unmatched. The CDR3 totals 14 residues. Germline CDR1 MNHNY, CDR2 SVGAGI (reference sequence).

This chain uses TRBV7-6 with TRBJ2-5; weak D call: TRBD2 (7 bases). Germline CDR1 SGHVS, CDR2 FNYEAQ. The V and J ends lost 6 bases and 3 bases respectively, with 14 bases between them. The CDR3 loop spans 14 amino acids. CDR3 nucleotides: TGTGCCAGCAGGAGGGGGAGGGGCGAAGAGACCCAGTACTTC. It translates to CASRRGRGEETQYF.

The gene calls are TRBV28 and TRBJ1-2; a weak D match, TRBD1 (5 bases). The CDR3 contains 12 residues. The germline V gene encodes CDR1 MDHEN and CDR2 SYDVKM. V was trimmed by 6 bases and J by 1 base, leaving 6 bases between them. CDR3 amino acids: CASSDSNYGYTF. CDR3 nucleotides: TGTGCCAGCAGCGACAGTAACTATGGCTACACCTTC.

The J gene is TRBJ1-2, the V gene TRBV5-4; the D is unclear. Germline V gives CDR1 SGHNT, CDR2 YYREEE (reference sequence). The V end was cut by 0 bases, the J end by 10 bases, with 7 bases between. This CDR3 is 11 amino acids long. The CDR3 bases are TGTGCCAGCAGCTTGGACAACCACTACACCTTC. As protein: CASSLDNHYTF.

The chain couples TRBV6-2 or TRBV6-3 to TRBJ2-2, with 7 bases that match TRBD1. Germline-derived CDR1 and CDR2 are MNHEY and SVGEGT. The V gene end was trimmed by 2 bases and the J gene end by 6 bases; junction bases not matched to a gene: 0. This CDR3 spans 13 amino acids. This chain's CDR3 is CASSYQGAGELFF. In nucleotides, the CDR3 is TGTGCCAGCAGTTACCAGGGGGCCGGGGAGCTGTTTTTT.

V gene TRBV4-3 combines with J gene TRBJ2-7; 11 bases align to TRBD2. CDR3 length equals 17 residues. Unmatched junction bases numbered 11, after V lost 2 bases and J lost 5 bases. CDR1 LGHNA and CDR2 YSLEER come from the germline V gene. This CDR3 reads CASSQSWLAGGGHEQYF. Here the CDR3 DNA reads TGCGCCAGCAGCCAATCATGGCTAGCGGGAGGTGGCCACGAGCAGTACTTC.

As DNA, the CDR3 is TGTGCCAGTAGCGAACAGGGGTATGGCACTGAAGCTTTCTTT. It is translated as CASSEQGYGTEAFF. The V and J genes are TRBV19 and TRBJ1-1; 7 bases match TRBD1. This CDR3 has 14 amino acids. J was trimmed by 4 bases and V by 6 bases; bases with no gene match: 8. Germline CDR1 is LNHDA and CDR2 is SQIVND (reference sequence).

CDR3 bases: TGCGCCAGCAGCTTGGAAGGGACAGGGCCGGTAGAGACCCAGTACTTC. It is translated as CASSLEGTGPVETQYF. The V gene is TRBV5-1, the J gene TRBJ2-5; TRBD1 matches at 9 bases. The CDR3 is 16 residues long. Germline CDR1 is SGHRS and CDR2 is YFSETQ. The V segment lost 0 bases and the J segment 4 bases; nucleotides outside the gene matches: 7.

The genes are TRBV30 and TRBJ1-4, with TRBD1 as a possible D gene (5 bases). The ends were cut back, 2 bases at V and 8 bases at J, with 9 bases in the middle. The length of the CDR3 is 12 residues. Germline-derived CDR1 and CDR2 are GTSNPN and SVGIG (reference sequence). CDR3 region: CAWSQGEEKLFF. In nucleotides, the CDR3 is TGTGCCTGGAGTCAGGGCGAGGAAAAACTGTTTTTT.

The sample holds a few counts of this clone. The chain uses TRBV4-2 and TRBJ1-1; maybe TRBD1 (5 bases). Germline CDR1 LGHNA, CDR2 YNFKEQ. V lost 3 bases and J 0 bases, leaving 11 bases between the germline ends. This CDR3 contains 15 residues. In nucleotides, the CDR3 is TGTGCCAGCAGCCAGGTCACAGGTATGAACACTGAAGCTTTCTTT. The encoded protein is CASSQVTGMNTEAFF.

The V gene is TRBV2, the J gene TRBJ1-1; D gene ambiguous. CDR3 length equals 15 residues. CDR1 and CDR2 from the germline V gene are SNHLY and FYNNEI. V lost 3 bases, J lost 4 bases, and 15 bases lay in between. The CDR3 region is CASSENSGLGTEAFF. Written as DNA, the CDR3 is TGTGCCAGCAGTGAGAACTCGGGATTGGGCACTGAAGCTTTCTTT.

V is TRBV9 and J is TRBJ2-3, with D possibly TRBD2 on 5 matching bases. The CDR3 is 18 amino acids. V was pared by 3 bases and J by 2 bases, with 22 bases between. Germline CDR1 and CDR2: SGDLS and YYNGEE. The CDR3 reads CASSGRRTFDAHTDTQYF. DNA for the CDR3: TGTGCCAGCAGCGGGCGCAGGACTTTCGATGCCCACACAGATACGCAGTATTTT.

V gene TRBV29-1 combines with J gene TRBJ2-5; D not resolved. The germline gives CDR1 SQVTM, CDR2 ANQGSEA. The CDR3 extends over 12 amino acids. V was trimmed by 4 bases and J by 4 bases, leaving 10 bases between them. The chain's CDR3 is CSVGQARETQYF. The CDR3, as DNA: TGCAGCGTTGGGCAGGCAAGAGAGACCCAGTACTTC.

This chain uses TRBV25-1 with TRBJ2-1; TRBD2 agrees at 14 bases. V shed 5 bases and J 8 bases; nucleotides not matched to a gene: 8. The germline V gene has CDR1 MGHDK and CDR2 SYGVNS. There are 16 residues in the CDR3. The DNA for the CDR3 is TGTGCCAGCAGTTCCGGGACTAGCGGGAGTCTCGATGAGCAGTTCTTC. Encoded protein: CASSSGTSGSLDEQFF.

The genes are TRBV6-1 and TRBJ1-5, with D uncertain. This CDR3 spans 14 amino acids. The V and J ends lost 1 base and 2 bases respectively, with 6 bases between them. Germline V gene lookup returns CDR1 MNHNS and CDR2 SASEGT. The CDR3 spells CASSEGAGNQPQHF. The CDR3 DNA is TGTGCCAGCAGTGAAGGGGCCGGCAATCAGCCCCAGCATTTT.

This sequence joins TRBV5-1 and TRBJ2-1, with 9 bases aligning to TRBD2. Germline V gene sequence: CDR1 SGHRS, CDR2 YFSETQ. Germline trimming cut 3 bases from V and 3 bases from J; bases unmatched to any gene: 10. The CDR3 sequence is 17 residues long. CDR3 bases: TGCGCCAGCAGCTCCGGGGCGAGCGGGGGGCTCTACAATGAGCAGTTCTTC. Residues: CASSSGASGGLYNEQFF.

This chain connects TRBV9 to TRBJ2-4; D call uncertain. This CDR3 has 19 amino acids. Trimming removed 0 bases from V and 2 bases from J, with 21 bases in between. Germline values: CDR1 SGDLS, CDR2 YYNGEE. The CDR3 sequence: CASSVGPVKAPTTKNIQYF. The CDR3 DNA reads as TGTGCCAGCAGCGTAGGGCCGGTTAAGGCGCCAACGACCAAAAACATTCAGTACTTC.

This CDR3 reads CASSLTGYNEQFF. The CDR3 DNA reads TGCGCCAGCAGCTTGACAGGGTACAATGAGCAGTTCTTC. The rearrangement joins TRBV5-1 to TRBJ2-1; the D gene is possibly TRBD1 (6 bases). Trimming left V 1 base short and J 4 bases short, with 6 bases between. CDR3 size: 13 residues. The V gene's germline CDR1 is SGHRS and CDR2 YFSETQ. Full variable domain (rest looked up from reference TRBV5-1 and TRBJ2-1): KAGVTQTPRYLIKTRGQQVTLSCSPISGHRSVSWYQQTPGQGLQFLFEYFSETQRNKGNFPGRFSGRQFSNSRSEMNVSTLELGDSALYLCASSLTGYNEQFFGPGTRLTVL.

The V call is TRBV4-2, the J call TRBJ2-7; D is ambiguous. Germline V gene lookup returns CDR1 LGHNA and CDR2 YNFKEQ. The CDR3 extends over 14 amino acids. The V gene lost 1 base and the J gene lost 4 bases, with 11 bases spanning the gap. The CDR3 coding sequence is TGTGCCAGCAGCCAAGCTGGAGATCGGTACGAGCAGTACTTC. This translates into CASSQAGDRYEQYF.